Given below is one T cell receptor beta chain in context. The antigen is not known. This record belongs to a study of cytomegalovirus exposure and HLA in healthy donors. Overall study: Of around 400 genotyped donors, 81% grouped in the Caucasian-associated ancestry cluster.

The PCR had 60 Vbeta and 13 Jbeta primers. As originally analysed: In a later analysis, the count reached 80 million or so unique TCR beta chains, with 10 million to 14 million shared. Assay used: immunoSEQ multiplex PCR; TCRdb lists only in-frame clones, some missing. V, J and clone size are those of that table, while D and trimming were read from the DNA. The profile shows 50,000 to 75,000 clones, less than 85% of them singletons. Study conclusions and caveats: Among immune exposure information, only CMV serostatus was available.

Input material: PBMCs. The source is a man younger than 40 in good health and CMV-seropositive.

Here the CDR3 DNA reads TGCAGCGTTGAATTGACTAGCGGGGGGTTTACAGATACGCAGTATTTT. Its protein is CSVELTSGGFTDTQYF. The rearrangement joins TRBV29-1 to TRBJ2-3; 13 bases align to TRBD2. The V segment lost 2 bases and the J segment 3 bases; nucleotides outside the gene matches: 5. There are 16 residues in the CDR3. Germline V gene lookup returns CDR1 SQVTM and CDR2 ANQGSEA.